This is a list of T cell receptor beta chains from one sample in a study of blood T cell repertoires in COVID-19. The data were produced by immunoSEQ multiplex PCR, yet TCRdb's version contains in-frame clones alone and is incomplete. This table holds 350,000 to 400,000 clones, approximately 86% found once. Sequenced sample: peripheral blood. The receptor source for this set is a woman aged 55-70 years with COVID-19, enrolled during active disease. Each CDR3 is given with its conserved first and last residue.

>TRBJ1-1|TRBV19
CASSASTGATEAFF
>TRBJ2-5|TRBV11-2
CASSFGHQETQYF
>TRBJ1-3|TRBV5-4
CASSSGTGGDTIYF
>TRBJ1-2|TRBV30
CAWSTAGVGGYTF
>TRBJ1-1|TRBV24-1
CATSDRRDYSTEAFF
>TRBJ1-3|TRBV6-6
CATQAPGNTIYF
>TRBJ2-1|TRBV3-1/TRBV3-2
CASMQSPGGKQFF
>TRBJ2-7|TRBV29-1
CSVEGDRDYEQYF
>TRBJ1-2|TRBV5-4
CASSLGLLEGGYTF
>TRBJ2-5|TRBV3-1/TRBV3-2
CASSQGKTAKVETQYF
>TRBJ1-1|TRBV11-2
CASSVTGGNTEAFF
>TRBJ2-5|TRBV4-1
CASSQSGREGFGETQYF
>TRBJ1-5|TRBV5-1
CASSRGDGGNQPQHF
>TRBJ1-3|TRBV5-4
CASSQDSLAIYF
>TRBJ1-2|TRBV6-5
CASSYSTVGTGSGYTF
>TRBJ1-2|TRBV4-3
CASSQEALVLTNYGYTF
>TRBJ1-2|TRBV4-1
CASSQGLYGYTF
>TRBJ1-6|TRBV11-3
CASSRGANSPLHF
>TRBJ2-7|TRBV23-1
CASSPGTYEQYF
>TRBJ1-5|TRBV5-5
CASSGWTGGGQPQHF
>TRBJ2-7|TRBV6-5
CASSYSSALYEQYF
>TRBJ1-5|TRBV6-6
CASSYRQAQSNQPQHF
>TRBJ2-7|TRBV5-1
CASSLGQGFREQYF
>TRBJ2-7|TRBV5-6
CASSYYQLGAVSYEQYF